Listed here is a single T cell receptor (beta chain). Original processing methods: The authors estimated nucleated cell counts from reference gene primer amplification. Assay used: immunoSEQ multiplex PCR; TCRdb lists only in-frame clones, some missing. V and J calls and clone size come straight from that table; D and trimming were deduced from the DNA. The sample has approximately 270,000 clones, about 86% seen once. This record belongs to a study of blood T cell repertoires in COVID-19. Across the study: Acute and convalescent COVID-19 specimens originated in the United States, Italy and Spain. The cDNA or gDNA used as material had been derived from T cells, B-cell-depleted T cells, or PBMCs.

Sample: peripheral blood. The clonotype originates from a man older than 75 with acute or convalescent COVID-19.

CDR3 in DNA: TGTGCCAGCAGCTCCACGACAGGTGATAGCAATCAGCCCCAGCATTTT. Residues: CASSSTTGDSNQPQHF. V usage is TRBV7-2 and J usage is TRBJ1-5; a weak D match, TRBD1 (6 bases). The CDR3 has 16 residues. In germline, CDR1 is SGHTA, CDR2 FQGNSA. V shed 4 bases and J shed 0 bases, with 13 bases lying between them.